This T cell receptor beta chain was captured by sequencing in a study of cytomegalovirus exposure and HLA in healthy donors. Notes on the study in general: HLA alleles showed associations with approximately 15,000 TCR beta sequences in a later analysis, at a 0.05 false discovery rate. Reportedly, HLA-A and HLA-B alleles of most subjects were accurately predicted from TCR beta.

The PCR had 60 Vbeta and 13 Jbeta primers. Profiled with immunoSEQ multiplex PCR; TCRdb holds only in-frame clones, not every one. Here the sample spans about 180,000 clones, around 79% being singletons. Concerning this clone: Its antigen is not identified.

Germline V CDR1 and CDR2: MNHEY, SVGAGI. There are 15 residues in the CDR3. V was shortened by 0 bases and J by 5 bases, with 13 bases between the two germline ends. The receptor was derived from a man in his forties in good health and CMV-seropositive. This chain joins TRBV6-5 and TRBJ2-5; D might be TRBD2 (5 bases). What was sequenced was PBMCs. The CDR3 reads CASSYSGSVGETQYF. For the CDR3, the DNA is TGTGCCAGCAGTTACTCGGGTAGCGTGGGGGAGACCCAGTACTTC.